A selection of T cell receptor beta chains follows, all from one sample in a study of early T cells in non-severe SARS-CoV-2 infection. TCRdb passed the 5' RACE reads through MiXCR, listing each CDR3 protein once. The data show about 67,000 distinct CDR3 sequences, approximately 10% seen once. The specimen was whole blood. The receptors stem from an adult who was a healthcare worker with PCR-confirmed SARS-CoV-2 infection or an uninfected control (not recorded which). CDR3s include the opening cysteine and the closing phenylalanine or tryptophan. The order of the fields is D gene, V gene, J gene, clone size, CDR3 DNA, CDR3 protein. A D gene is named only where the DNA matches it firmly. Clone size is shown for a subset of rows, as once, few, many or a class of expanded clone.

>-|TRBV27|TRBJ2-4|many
TGTGCCAGCAGTTTAAGGGGGCTAGCGAAAAACATTCAGTACTTC
CASSLRGLAKNIQYF
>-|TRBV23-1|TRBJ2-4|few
TGCGCCAGCAGTCAATCTAGGCAGGGACAAGAAAACATTCAGTACTTC
CASSQSRQGQENIQYF
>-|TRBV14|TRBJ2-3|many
TGTGCCAGCAGCCTCTTCGATTGGACAGCGGCAGATACGCAGTATTTT
CASSLFDWTAADTQYF
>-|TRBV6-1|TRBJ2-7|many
TGTGCCAGCGGCCTAGGTGACTACGAGCAGTACTTC
CASGLGDYEQYF
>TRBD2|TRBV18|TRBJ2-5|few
TGTGCCAGCTCAGCCCGGGACTACGGGGAGACCCAGTACTTC
CASSARDYGETQYF
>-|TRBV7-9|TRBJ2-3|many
TGTGCCAGCAGCTTACCTCTAGCAGGCTCAGATACGCAGTATTTT
CASSLPLAGSDTQYF
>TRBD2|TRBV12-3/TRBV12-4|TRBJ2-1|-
TGTGCCAGCAGTCCATCTAGCGGGGGCCTCTTTGAGCAGTTCTTC
CASSPSSGGLFEQFF
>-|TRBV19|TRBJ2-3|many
TGTGCCAGTAGTATACTGGCGGCAGATACGCAGTATTTT
CASSILAADTQYF
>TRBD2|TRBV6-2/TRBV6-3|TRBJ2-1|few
TGTGCCACCCGACTAGCGGGAGGGAATGAGCAGTTCTTC
CATRLAGGNEQFF
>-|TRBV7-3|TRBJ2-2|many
TGTGCCAGCAGCCGTAACACCGGGGAGCTGTTTTTT
CASSRNTGELFF
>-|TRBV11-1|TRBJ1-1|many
TGTGCCAGCAGCTTAGTCGAGAACACTGAAGCTTTCTTT
CASSLVENTEAFF
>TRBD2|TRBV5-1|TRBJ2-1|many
TGCGCCAGCAGCTTGGCCGATCGACTAGCGGGGTACAATGAGCAGTTCTTC
CASSLADRLAGYNEQFF
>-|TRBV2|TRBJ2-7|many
TGTGCCAGCGAGGGGAGGAACCCCTCCTACGAGCAGTACTTC
CASEGRNPSYEQYF
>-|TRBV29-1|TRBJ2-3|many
TGCAGCGCGGGGGTTCGAGATACGCAGTATTTT
CSAGVRDTQYF
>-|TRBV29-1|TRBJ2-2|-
TGCAGCGTTTTAGACACCGGGGAGCTGTTTTTT
CSVLDTGELFF
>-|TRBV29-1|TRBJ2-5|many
TGCAGCGTTTATAATCGGGGGACGGGCACAGAGACCCAGTACTTC
CSVYNRGTGTETQYF
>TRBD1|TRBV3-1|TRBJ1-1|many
TGTGCCAGCAGCACCCGGACAGGGGGCGCTGAAGCTTTCTTT
CASSTRTGGAEAFF
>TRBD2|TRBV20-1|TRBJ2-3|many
TGCAGTGCTAGGCTAGCGGGGGTAACAGATACGCAGTATTTT
CSARLAGVTDTQYF
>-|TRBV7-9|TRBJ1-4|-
TGTGCCAGCAGCCCGGGAGTCTCCGGGGAAAAACTGTTTTTT
CASSPGVSGEKLFF
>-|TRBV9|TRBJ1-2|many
TGTGCCAGCAGCGTGCTTGTGCAGGACTATGGCTACACCTTC
CASSVLVQDYGYTF
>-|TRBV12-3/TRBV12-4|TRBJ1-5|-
TGTGCCAGCAGTTTAGCGGGGACCTCGAAGGTGCAGCCCCAGCATTTT
CASSLAGTSKVQPQHF
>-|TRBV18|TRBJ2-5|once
TGTGCCAGCTCGCCGCCGCTGGTTAGCGAGACCCAGTACTTC
CASSPPLVSETQYF
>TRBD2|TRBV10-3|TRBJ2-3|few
TGTGCCATCAACCTGGGAGGGGGCACAGATACGCAGTATTTT
CAINLGGGTDTQYF
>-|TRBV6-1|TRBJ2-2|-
TGTGCCAGCAGTGCGGTAGCCGGGGAGCTGTTTTTT
CASSAVAGELFF
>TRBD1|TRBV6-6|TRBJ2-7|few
TGTGCCAGCAGTTACTCGACAGGGGACTCCTACGAGCAGTACTTC
CASSYSTGDSYEQYF
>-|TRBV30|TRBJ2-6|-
TGTGCCTGGAGTGTACGCAGGCTAGCTGGGGCCAACGTCCTGACTTTC
CAWSVRRLAGANVLTF
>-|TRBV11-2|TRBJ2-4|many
TGTGCCAGCAGCCTTCGGGACCCAAAAAACATTCAGTACTTC
CASSLRDPKNIQYF
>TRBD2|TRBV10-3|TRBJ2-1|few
TGTGCCATCAGTGAGCGGGGGGATGAGCAGTTCTTC
CAISERGDEQFF
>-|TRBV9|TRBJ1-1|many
TGTGCCAGCAGCAGCTCATTGAACACTGAAGCTTTCTTT
CASSSSLNTEAFF
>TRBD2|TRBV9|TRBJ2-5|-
TGTGCCAGCAGCGTAGAGGCGGGGGAAGAGACCCAGTACTTC
CASSVEAGEETQYF
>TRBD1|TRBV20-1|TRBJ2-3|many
TGCAGTGCCATAAGACAGGGTAGAACAGATACGCAGTATTTT
CSAIRQGRTDTQYF
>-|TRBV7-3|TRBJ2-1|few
TGTGCCAGCAGCTTACGCCAGGGTGGTTCTCCCTACAATGAGCAGTTCTTC
CASSLRQGGSPYNEQFF
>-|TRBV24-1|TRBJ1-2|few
TGTGCCACCAGTGTCCGGGACAAGGATGACTACACCTTC
CATSVRDKDDYTF
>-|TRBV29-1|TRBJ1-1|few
TGCAGCGTCCCAGCTAGGGTGGCAAACACTGAAGCTTTCTTT
CSVPARVANTEAFF
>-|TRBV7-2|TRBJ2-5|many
TGTGCCAGCAGCTTGACGGGGTTTGAGACCCAGTACTTC
CASSLTGFETQYF
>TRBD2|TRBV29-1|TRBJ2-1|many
TGCAGCGTCAGCCGGCGGGGGGACGCCGATGCGTTCTTC
CSVSRRGDADAFF
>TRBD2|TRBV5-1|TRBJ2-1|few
TGCGCCAGCAGCACAACTAGCGGGTACAATGAGCAGTTCTTC
CASSTTSGYNEQFF